This T cell receptor (beta chain) emerged from a study of cytomegalovirus exposure and HLA in healthy donors (dated by TCRdb to about 2017). Context from the whole study: An earlier analysis of about 530 of the donors reported about 260 Gb of sequence data and 95 million to 130 million unique TCR beta sequences obtained from about 179 million T cells. In a later genetic analysis, genome-wide SNP genotypes for about 60% of the 666 donors were used, and that subset was treated as a discovery cohort. In a later analysis, previously published TCR beta repertoires from roughly 710 donors were re-analyzed and high-resolution HLA genotyping was added so that TCR occurrence patterns could be studied. The study aimed to test whether signatures of past pathogen exposure could be identified by cataloging public T cell receptors. Among several hundred genotyped donors of the cohort, an average of approximately 200,000 unique TCR beta nucleotide sequences was sequenced per donor, of which about 18% were non-productive. A handful of DR-DQ haplotypes were handled as single units for association and clustering because linkage in the cohort was strong. In addition to the first cohort of roughly 700 subjects, a separate validation cohort of approximately 120 different subjects was used. Rather than drawing on any new phenotypic data, the later analysis identified candidate immune exposures from TCR beta sequences and the way those sequences occurred across donors. An earlier analysis of approximately 500 of the donors applied high-throughput TCR beta sequencing to assess whether each TCR beta V gene segment acted as functional or pseudogenic. All discovery cohort repertoires had been generated using a single sequencing platform. Donor age, sex, ethnicity and CMV serostatus were collected together with the repertoire data. HLA typing covered class I and class II loci at four-digit resolution. To predict cytomegalovirus infection status, the study brought together high-throughput TCR immunosequencing, statistical association of individual TCRs with disease status, and machine learning. An early release that covered more than 550 HLA-typed donors contained about 290 gigabases of sequencing data and 80 million or so unique TCR sequences. The T cell repertoires of 670 or so subjects were profiled by immunosequencing and related to cytomegalovirus serostatus. The number of donors typed differed by locus, with about 629-630 for A, B, C, DRB1 and DQB1, 522 for DQA1, under 610 for DPA1, and about 450 for DPB1. Of the 300 to 500 genotyped donors, 65% to 90% were placed in the genetic ancestry cluster associated with self-reported Caucasian donors. Overall study outcomes, separate from this receptor: A further reported finding was that TCR beta sequences accurately predicted the HLA-A and HLA-B alleles for most subjects in the first cohort. Compared with equally common non-associated chains, HLA-associated TCR beta chains in a later analysis were more clonally expanded and had lower generation probabilities. The earlier analysis of almost 600 of the donors excluded approximately 17 rarely observed V segments, including chromosome 9 orphons, because counts were too low. The only immune exposure information available for the cohort was CMV serostatus. A few of the identified cytomegalovirus-associated TCR beta chains were confirmed in vitro to be specific for cytomegalovirus antigens. In the study, 150 to 200 TCR beta chains were listed as associated with cytomegalovirus. A later analysis found that most CMV-associated TCR beta chains appeared HLA-restricted, with HLA associations seemingly driven largely by CMV exposure. The classifier was reported to diagnose cytomegalovirus status with high specificity and sensitivity in both the original and validation cohorts. In a later analysis, more than 15,000 TCR beta sequences were associated with specific HLA alleles at a false discovery rate of 0.05. The authors suggested that the approach could potentially be generalized to other disease states and immunological phenotypes. The cohort was sequenced for TCR beta chains only, and without alpha or paired-chain data the features that could be detected were limited. Broadly in line with IMGT annotations, most TCR beta V segments showed up in productive rearrangements about 87% or about 30% of the time in an earlier analysis of a few hundred of the donors. A group of highly shared sequence variants was considered likely to be a technical artifact of the sequencing pipeline. A later analysis found that TCR association rates varied across HLA loci, with DRB1 alleles showing the most associated TCRs and HLA-C alleles the fewest. V-gene and J-gene trimming of TCR beta chains was associated with a missense DCLRE1C variant in a later genetic analysis, and the association was replicated in an independent cohort. Presence/absence analyses assumed roughly uniform sequencing depth across donors, an assumption that may not hold. In a later analysis, several top co-occurrence clusters were reported to appear linked to parvovirus B19, influenza, CMV and Epstein-Barr virus. HLA typing was unavailable for some donors at each locus, so association tests used only the typed subset. While some public TCRs were present in many individuals, most TCR sequences turned up only very rarely across donors. When HLA alleles, especially DR and DQ, strongly co-occurred, TCR associations were difficult to assign to individual alleles. Linkage disequilibrium might explain the correlated functional status among segregating V segments, but an unknown experimental factor could not be excluded. In a later genetic analysis, fewer N-insertions in productive TCRs were reported among donors in an Asian-associated ancestry cluster than the roughly 710-donor mean.

Library prep was done by the immunoSEQ multiplex PCR assay. For the multiplex PCR, a mixture combining 60 forward primers for TCR Vbeta segments and 13 reverse primers for TCR Jbeta segments was used. A multiplex PCR assay on genomic DNA amplified the CDR3 region of rearranged TCR beta genes. The Illumina HiSeq System was used to sequence the amplified TCR beta libraries as 87-base-pair reads. The source study handled its data this way. A later analysis counted approximately 84 million unique TCR beta chains across the 670 or so repertoires, and 9.5 million to 11 million of these chains were shared by at least two donors. Raw reads were error-corrected and collapsed into unique sequences by a nearest-neighbor algorithm in which closely related sequences were merged to remove PCR and sequencing errors. Alignment of CDR3 sequences to IMGT reference sequences was used to assign V, D and J gene segments. For a sequence to be retained, at least a six-nucleotide match to both a V gene segment and a J gene segment was required. A rearrangement counted as productive if the CDR3 had no stop codons and remained in frame with V and J, and every other rearrangement counted as non-productive. Following IMGT convention, CDR3 was defined as the stretch from the second conserved V-encoded cysteine up to the conserved J-encoded phenylalanine. The earlier analysis of approximately 590 of the donors excluded any sequence lacking an unambiguous match to a single V gene segment. In an earlier analysis of about 590 of the donors, a V segment was called functional when productive rearrangements were above 56.7%, and segregating when the standard deviation between donors exceeded 5%. A statistical classification framework was developed to diagnose cytomegalovirus status using the catalog of TCR beta chain sequences. In a later analysis, V and J genes were assigned by comparing TCR nucleotide sequences against IMGT/GENE-DB human TR gene sequences. The TCRdist pipeline was used in a later analysis to assign CDR3 sequences and most-parsimonious VDJ recombination scenarios. In a later analysis, each TCR beta chain was defined by its CDR3 amino acid sequence together with its V-gene family, and reads lacking a unique V-gene family were excluded. A later analysis removed several hundred highly shared, low-generation-probability nucleotide sequences to deal with suspected cross-contamination and a sequencing artifact. A later analysis calculated a clonal expansion index for each public chain from normalized within-repertoire ranks of inferred template counts. Generation probabilities in a later analysis came from a VDJ recombination model fitted to out-of-frame rearrangements, and those results were checked against IGoR. Hypergeometric tests were used in a later analysis to score TCR-TCR, TCR-HLA and TCR-CMV co-occurrence, with a repertoire-size bias correction applied to the TCR pairs. False discovery rates were estimated in a later analysis by permuting HLA or CMV assignments 20 times. In a later analysis, co-occurring TCRs were grouped using DBSCAN, with TCRdist sequence similarity added in when clustering inside HLA-allele-positive subsets. For co-occurrence clustering, repertoires with fewer than 30,000 or more than 120,000 public chains were excluded, along with roughly five repertoires with anomalous nucleotide sharing. This is the immuneACCESS table as TCRdb keeps it, with only in-frame sequences that have V and J called. A part of the clones is gone; compared with another copy, unresolved V genes explain less than half, and the rest is unexplained. V, J and clone size derive from that table, while D and trimming were established from the DNA sequence. The sample includes around 120,000 clones, with about 80% observed a single time. Less than 9.5% of the sample comes from the top ten.

In total, just over 650 healthy bone marrow donors made up the cohort. Cohort members were all nominally healthy when sampled, although unrecorded immune exposures were likely present. The donor tested CMV seropositive, placing the donor among the roughly 270 seropositive members of the cohort. A peripheral blood sample was collected from each donor, and TCR beta sequencing was performed on peripheral blood mononuclear cells. Genomic DNA was extracted from the blood cell samples with the Qiagen DNeasy Blood Extraction Kit. This clone was picked up a small number of times. Its binding antigen is unknown. No base qualities exist here, and no much larger clone lies one base off it. The specimen was PBMCs. The receptor comes from a woman aged 45-65 years in good health and CMV-seropositive.

The nucleotide sequence is given as TGTGCCAGCAGTCCAGGGGGCGAAGATACGCAGTATTTT. It translates to CASSPGGEDTQYF. The chain employs TRBV6-5 and TRBJ2-3, with TRBD1 identical over 8 junction bases. Measured from the cysteine to the phenylalanine, the CDR3 is 13 residues long. Only CDR3 DNA remains: 39 bases, in frame from the first base. The junction shows trimming of 5 bases on V and 5 bases on J, and the gene matches do not reach 3 bases of it. CDR1 MNHEY and CDR2 SVGAGI were looked up in the germline V gene.